Presented here are 8 T cell receptor beta chains from one specimen sequenced in a study of fetal regulatory T cell absence and autoimmunity. Some clones are missing from TCRdb's copy, which holds only in-frame ones; the method was immunoSEQ multiplex PCR. The sample lists 95,000 or so clones; about three quarters were seen once. Sequenced input: pancreas tissue. Receptors originate from a male donor with IPEX syndrome.

This chain uses TRBV7-9 with TRBJ1-5; no reliable D call. Trimming took off 3 bases at V and 6 bases at J, with 9 bases between the two ends. The length of the CDR3 is 13 residues. In germline, CDR1 is SEHNR, CDR2 FQNEAQ (reference sequence). CDR3 bases: TGTGCCAGCAGCTTCGTTGGGAGTCAGCCCCAGCATTTT. Translating it yields CASSFVGSQPQHF.

The V call is TRBV9, the J call TRBJ2-3; D remains ambiguous. Germline V CDR1 and CDR2: SGDLS, YYNGEE. Trimming took off 7 bases at V and 2 bases at J, with 20 bases between the two ends. CDR3 length: 16 residues. The CDR3 bases are TGTGCCAGCGGTCACCGGAGCTTCAGTCACACAGATACGCAGTATTTT. Its protein product is CASGHRSFSHTDTQYF. The variable domain in full, completed from reference TRBV9 and TRBJ2-3, reads DSGVTQTPKHLITATGQRVTLRCSPRSGDLSVYWYQQSLDQGLQFLIQYYNGEERAKGNILERFSAQQFPDLHSELNLSSLELGDSALYFCASGHRSFSHTDTQYFGPGTRLTVL.

The chain employs TRBV5-4 and TRBJ2-3; 9 bases line up with TRBD1. In germline, CDR1 is SGHNT, CDR2 YYREEE (reference sequence). The CDR3 is 15 residues long. With 5 bases clipped from V and 4 bases from J, the junction kept 8 bases outside the gene matches. Here the CDR3 reads CASSSGTGSPDTQYF. The CDR3 DNA sequence: TGTGCCAGCAGTTCCGGGACAGGGAGCCCAGATACGCAGTATTTT.

J is TRBJ2-1 and V is TRBV7-7; 13 bases are a match to TRBD2. CDR1 and CDR2 (germline): SSHAT, FNYEAQ (reference sequence). Trimming took 6 bases from V and 5 from J; bases not matched to a gene: 19. The CDR3 totals 20 residues. The CDR3 spells CASSLGGLAGIKSENNEQFF. In DNA form, the CDR3 reads TGTGCCAGCAGTCTGGGGGGACTAGCGGGAATCAAATCTGAGAACAATGAGCAGTTCTTC.

The chain uses TRBV25-1 and TRBJ1-2; D is uncertain. Trimming removed 3 bases from V and 8 bases from J, with 7 bases in between. This CDR3 is 11 amino acids long. Germline CDR1 and CDR2: MGHDK and SYGVNS. CDR3 in DNA: TGTGCCAGCAGTGACAACTGGGGCTACACCTTC. It codes for CASSDNWGYTF.

V gene TRBV6-5 combines with J gene TRBJ1-1; no reliable D call. CDR3 length: 15 residues. The V end lost 5 bases, the J end lost 3 bases, and 16 bases lay between the germline ends. In germline, CDR1 is MNHEY, CDR2 SVGAGI. Written as DNA, the CDR3 is TGTGCCAGCAGTCCTCCCGGACGGTGTTACACTGAAGCTTTCTTT. It is translated as CASSPPGRCYTEAFF.

The chain combines TRBV10-3 with TRBJ1-4; D possibly corresponds to TRBD1 (5 bases). CDR3 size: 12 residues. V was pared by 2 bases and J by 8 bases, with 6 bases between. Germline V gene lookup returns CDR1 ENHRY and CDR2 SYGVKD. For the CDR3, the DNA is TGTGCCATCAGTGAGGGACACGAAAAACTGTTTTTT. This codes for CAISEGHEKLFF.

The chain combines TRBV6-6 with TRBJ2-2; D is undetermined. The CDR3 has 15 amino acids. V lost 2 bases and J lost 7, with 14 bases in between. From germline, CDR1 is MNHNY and CDR2 SVGAGI (reference sequence). CDR3 in amino acids: CASSYSSRVGGELFF. The CDR3 DNA reads as TGTGCCAGCAGTTACAGTAGTAGGGTGGGCGGGGAGCTGTTTTTT.